The rows below give T cell receptor beta chains drawn from one sample of a study of identical twins. TCRdb reanalysed the 5' RACE reads using MiXCR and keeps one entry per CDR3 protein. The sample holds about 490,000 distinct CDR3 sequences, approximately 16% seen once. The same sample was also used in a study of yellow fever vaccine responses in identical twins.

Sequencing used CD4+ T cells sorted from blood. All receptors come from a woman aged 18-29 years in good health. The CDR3 runs from the conserved cysteine through the conserved F or W. Fields, in order: J gene, V gene, D gene, clone size, CDR3 DNA, CDR3 protein. The D gene is left open where the match is weak. Expanded clones get a size class; other rows say once, few or many, or leave the size out.

TRBJ2-2 | TRBV12-3/TRBV12-4 | TRBD1 | many | TGTGCCAGCAGCGGACAGGGTTTAAGCACCGGGGAGCTGTTTTTT | CASSGQGLSTGELFF
TRBJ2-7 | TRBV3-1 | TRBD2 | few | TGTGCCAGCAGCCAAAACATAGCGGGAACACCCCACGAGCAGTACTTC | CASSQNIAGTPHEQYF
TRBJ1-1 | TRBV10-1 | TRBD1 | few | TGCGCCAGCAAAGGACAGGACTTGAACACTGAAGCTTTCTTT | CASKGQDLNTEAFF
TRBJ2-5 | TRBV12-3/TRBV12-4 | TRBD2 | - | TGTGCCAGCAGTCCATCACTGGGACTAGCGGAAGAGACCCAGTACTTC | CASSPSLGLAEETQYF
TRBJ1-2 | TRBV29-1 | - | few | TGCAGCGTTGAAGACGGACAGTTCTATGGCTACACCTTC | CSVEDGQFYGYTF
TRBJ2-3 | TRBV12-3/TRBV12-4 | - | - | TGTGCCAGCAGTTTTAGCCGGGGTTTCACAGATACGCAGTATTTT | CASSFSRGFTDTQYF
TRBJ2-3 | TRBV25-1 | TRBD2 | - | TGTGCCAGCACTAGCGGGGGGGGCACAGATACGCAGTATTTT | CASTSGGGTDTQYF
TRBJ2-1 | TRBV29-1 | TRBD1 | few | TGCAGCGGGGACAGCTACAATGAGCAGTTCTTC | CSGDSYNEQFF
TRBJ2-2 | TRBV9 | - | - | TGTGCCAGCAGCGTGTACCCCCGGGGAGGATCGAACACCGGGGAGCTGTTTTTT | CASSVYPRGGSNTGELFF
TRBJ2-1 | TRBV9 | - | - | TGTGCCAGCAGCCGGAATATCCTCAGTGAGCAGTTCTTC | CASSRNILSEQFF
TRBJ2-1 | TRBV24-1 | TRBD2 | - | TGTGCCACCAGTGTCATCGGACTAGCGGGAGTAAATGAGCAGTTCTTC | CATSVIGLAGVNEQFF
TRBJ2-5 | TRBV5-1 | - | - | TGCGCCAGCAGCTTGCCGGTCAGGGGGGGAGAGACCCAGTACTTC | CASSLPVRGGETQYF
TRBJ2-1 | TRBV12-3/TRBV12-4 | TRBD2 | few | TGTGCCAGCAGTTTAAAAGGACTAGCTTCCAATGAGCAGTTCTTC | CASSLKGLASNEQFF
TRBJ2-3 | TRBV2 | - | many | TGTGCCAGCAGTATCGGGGGAATCACAGATACGCAGTATTTT | CASSIGGITDTQYF
TRBJ2-3 | TRBV11-2 | TRBD2 | - | TGTGCCAGCAGCTCGGAACCGCTAGCGGGAGTTAGCACAGATACGCAGTATTTT | CASSSEPLAGVSTDTQYF
TRBJ1-5 | TRBV12-3/TRBV12-4 | TRBD1 | few | TGTGCCAGCAGTGACCGACAGGGGCATCAGCCCCAGCATTTT | CASSDRQGHQPQHF
TRBJ2-3 | TRBV24-1 | - | few | TGTGCCACCAGTGATTTGATGGGGGCGGATACGCAGTATTTT | CATSDLMGADTQYF
TRBJ1-1 | TRBV7-2 | - | few | TGTGCCAGCAGCTTAGATACAGCGTCGAACACTGAAGCTTTCTTT | CASSLDTASNTEAFF
TRBJ1-2 | TRBV7-2 | - | few | TGTGCCAGCAGCTACCGGGACACCTCGATCCCCTTTGGCTACACCTTC | CASSYRDTSIPFGYTF
TRBJ1-1 | TRBV20-1 | - | few | TGCAGTGCTAGCCCAGAACTTGGCACTGAAGCTTTCTTT | CSASPELGTEAFF
TRBJ2-7 | TRBV20-1 | - | - | TGCAGTGCTAACGCCGCAGGGAACACCTACGAGCAGTACTTC | CSANAAGNTYEQYF
TRBJ1-2 | TRBV7-2 | TRBD1 | many | TGTGCCAGCAGCTTCGACAGGGGGCTTTACACCTTC | CASSFDRGLYTF
TRBJ2-5 | TRBV7-2 | TRBD2 | few | TGTGCCAGCAGCTTTCGCCGGGGGGATGCGACCCAGTACTTC | CASSFRRGDATQYF
TRBJ2-2 | TRBV12-3/TRBV12-4 | - | many | TGTGCCAGCAGGGGGATCCCTTCGAACACCGGGGAGCTGTTTTTT | CASRGIPSNTGELFF
TRBJ2-1 | TRBV11-2 | TRBD2 | few | TGTGCCAGCAGCAAAGCGGGAGGGCCGGTCAGCAATGAGCAGTTCTTC | CASSKAGGPVSNEQFF
TRBJ2-3 | TRBV10-2 | TRBD2 | - | TGCGCCAGCAGTTTCCAGACTAGCGGGGTCACAGATACGCAGTATTTT | CASSFQTSGVTDTQYF
TRBJ2-2 | TRBV9 | - | few | TGTGCCAGCAGCGTGGGGCCCTCGAACACCGGGGAGCTGTTTTTT | CASSVGPSNTGELFF
TRBJ2-3 | TRBV20-1 | TRBD2 | few | TGCAGTGCTATCCCCTCTAGCGGGAGGACAGATACGCAGTATTTT | CSAIPSSGRTDTQYF